This T cell receptor beta chain was found in a study of lymphopenia after photon versus proton radiotherapy. Data came from immunoSEQ multiplex PCR; TCRdb stores just in-frame clones and leaves some out. Of 22,000 or so clones listed, 80% to 95% were seen once; the top ten hold over 7.5%. The CDR3 runs to 16 residues. Germline V lookup: CDR1 SGHTA, CDR2 FQGNSA. The V end lost 7 bases, the J end lost 0 bases, and 18 bases lay between the germline ends. The chain has TRBV7-2 and TRBJ1-1, with D perhaps matching TRBD1 (6 bases). This clonotype was sampled from a woman aged 70-85 years with pancreatic cancer. Some clones in this sample may be carry-over from other donors' samples. The sequences come from peripheral blood, collected from a patient treated with proton-based radiotherapy. DNA of the CDR3: TGTGCCAGCACCCAGCAGACAGGCGTCATGAACACTGAAGCTTTCTTT. This sequence encodes CASTQQTGVMNTEAFF.